Sequencing of this T cell receptor (beta chain) was carried out in a study of response to subunit inactivated influenza vaccine. Study outcomes and limitations: The study's authors posited that every seasonal influenza vaccination enlists few new T cells.

This clonotype was counted only a few times. Its specificity is unknown. MiXCR, run by TCRdb on the RT-PCR reads, gives a single entry per CDR3 protein. This sample has under 850,000 distinct CDR3 sequences, with under 20% found just once. Germline V lookup: CDR1 MDHEN, CDR2 SYDVKM. This CDR3 spans 15 amino acids. The J segment lost 5 bases and the V segment lost 3 bases, leaving 6 bases of the junction unmatched. The chain combines TRBV28 with TRBJ2-2, with TRBD2 matching 7 bases. The TCR originated in a man aged 45-65 years who received an inactivated influenza vaccine. Here the sequenced sample was PBMCs from blood, taken less than 6 days after vaccination. The CDR3 is CASSFSGLGTGELFF. The DNA of the CDR3 is TGTGCCAGCAGTTTTAGCGGGCTTGGGACCGGGGAGCTGTTTTTT. Filled out from reference TRBV28 and TRBJ2-2, the complete variable domain reads DVKVTQSSRYLVKRTGEKVFLECVQDMDHENMFWYRQDPGLGLRLIYFSYDVKMKEKGDIPEGYSVSREKKERFSLILESASTNQTSMYLCASSFSGLGTGELFFGEGSRLTVL.